Listed below are T cell receptor beta chains from one sample, sequenced in a study of monozygotic twins with cystic fibrosis. This table comes from immunoSEQ multiplex PCR, and its TCRdb copy is limited to in-frame clones, with some not included. The table includes some 32,000 clones, roughly 96% detected once. Sequenced sample: blood. These receptors were obtained from a girl aged 2 to 9 with cystic fibrosis. CDR3s include the opening cysteine and the closing phenylalanine or tryptophan. D genes are given only for firm matches.

d_gene: TRBD1
v_gene: TRBV2
CDR3aa: CASSIGTGDQPQHF

d_gene: .
v_gene: TRBV27
CDR3aa: CASSEYSNQPQHF

d_gene: .
v_gene: TRBV10-2
CDR3aa: CASSVTHYEQYF

d_gene: TRBD1
v_gene: TRBV6-1
CDR3aa: CASSSGGTGWGEQYF

d_gene: .
v_gene: TRBV15
CDR3aa: CATSRDRSYEQYF

d_gene: .
v_gene: TRBV9
CDR3aa: CASSPEGLDYNSPLHF

d_gene: .
v_gene: TRBV18
CDR3aa: CASSRGFEEKLFF

d_gene: TRBD1
v_gene: TRBV29-1
CDR3aa: CSVLGETGSYEQYF

d_gene: TRBD1
v_gene: TRBV6-1
CDR3aa: CASSPTGGLTYEQYF

d_gene: TRBD2
v_gene: TRBV5-4
CDR3aa: CASSPSPAGATYEQYF

d_gene: TRBD1
v_gene: TRBV28
CDR3aa: CASSPPPGTASYEQYF

d_gene: .
v_gene: TRBV6-6
CDR3aa: CASSYSAFSNQPQHF

d_gene: .
v_gene: TRBV19
CDR3aa: CASSSTPQGRFVTEAFF

d_gene: .
v_gene: TRBV4-1
CDR3aa: CASSQVSGLEAFF

d_gene: .
v_gene: TRBV6-1
CDR3aa: CASTGGTDSNQPQHF

d_gene: TRBD1
v_gene: TRBV19
CDR3aa: CASSPRDRGRTNEKLFF

d_gene: TRBD2
v_gene: TRBV6-5
CDR3aa: CASSTRTSGTYEQYF

d_gene: TRBD2
v_gene: TRBV9
CDR3aa: CASSVLAGAEYNEQFF

d_gene: .
v_gene: TRBV2
CDR3aa: CASKIAVSLVNTEAFF

d_gene: TRBD1
v_gene: TRBV7-6
CDR3aa: CASSPRQGYNEQYF

d_gene: TRBD1
v_gene: TRBV30
CDR3aa: CAWSGTGRGEQYF

d_gene: TRBD1
v_gene: TRBV7-9
CDR3aa: CASSLKTGDGYTF

d_gene: TRBD2
v_gene: TRBV4-1
CDR3aa: CASSRLAGGSAYEQYF

d_gene: .
v_gene: TRBV6-1
CDR3aa: CASSGGTYYGGEQFF

d_gene: .
v_gene: TRBV5-1
CDR3aa: CASSFGAPMNTEAFF

d_gene: TRBD1
v_gene: TRBV29-1
CDR3aa: CSSALNRGQGVRDYTF

d_gene: .
v_gene: TRBV7-2
CDR3aa: CASSSWEGVQAFF

d_gene: TRBD2
v_gene: TRBV27
CDR3aa: CASSSSGRVSYEQYF

d_gene: .
v_gene: TRBV4-2
CDR3aa: CASSQEVLPPDTQYF

d_gene: TRBD1
v_gene: TRBV30
CDR3aa: CAWSIGQAYGYTF

d_gene: TRBD1
v_gene: TRBV5-1
CDR3aa: CASSYGGQVPYEQYF

d_gene: .
v_gene: TRBV28
CDR3aa: CASREGPYEQYF

d_gene: .
v_gene: TRBV20-1
CDR3aa: CSASRGTEAFF

d_gene: .
v_gene: TRBV27
CDR3aa: CASNKWEIHEAFF

d_gene: .
v_gene: TRBV5-1
CDR3aa: CASSLEGVGTEAFF

d_gene: .
v_gene: TRBV10-3
CDR3aa: CAITAELTYEQYF

d_gene: .
v_gene: TRBV7-9
CDR3aa: CASSLGGANTGELFF

d_gene: .
v_gene: TRBV2
CDR3aa: CASSERQNTEAFF

d_gene: TRBD1
v_gene: TRBV23-1
CDR3aa: CASSHESPGQAHNEQFF

d_gene: .
v_gene: TRBV7-9
CDR3aa: CASSWDGSYEQYF

d_gene: .
v_gene: TRBV19
CDR3aa: CASSIQSTSSKQTQGYTF

d_gene: TRBD2
v_gene: TRBV7-6
CDR3aa: CASSPLAGGSYEQYF

d_gene: .
v_gene: TRBV30
CDR3aa: CAWRVGHTEAFF

d_gene: .
v_gene: TRBV2
CDR3aa: CASSSVARTGELFF

d_gene: .
v_gene: TRBV2
CDR3aa: CASSDTSQNTEAFF